The 2 T cell receptor beta chains below all came from one sample that was sequenced in a study of cytomegalovirus exposure and HLA in healthy donors. Both 60 Vbeta primers and 13 Jbeta primers went into the PCR. TCRdb's copy holds only in-frame clones and misses some; the assay was immunoSEQ multiplex PCR. The sample shows some 150,000 clones, about three quarters of them seen only once. Sequenced sample: PBMCs. The receptors were sampled from a man aged 35 to 55 in good health and CMV-seropositive.

The chain joins TRBV6-5 to TRBJ1-2; 10 bases line up with TRBD1. The CDR3 runs to 15 residues. Germline values: CDR1 MNHEY, CDR2 SVGAGI. V shed 2 bases, J shed 1 base, and the junction held 1 base outside the gene matches. The CDR3 coding sequence is TGTGCCAGCAGTTACCGGGACAGGGGTAACTATGGCTACACCTTC. It translates to CASSYRDRGNYGYTF.

The V and J genes are TRBV28 and TRBJ2-7; D not certain. Germline CDR1 is MDHEN and CDR2 is SYDVKM. Trimming shortened V by 2 bases and J by 3 bases, and 11 bases separated the two germline ends. This CDR3 region has 14 residues. The chain's CDR3 is CASSLIGGYYEQYF. CDR3 nucleotides: TGTGCCAGCAGTTTAATAGGCGGCTACTACGAGCAGTACTTC.